The 14 T cell receptor beta chains presented below share a single source sample, sequenced in a study of cytomegalovirus exposure and HLA in healthy donors. The PCR made use of 60 Vbeta and 13 Jbeta primers. Profiled with immunoSEQ multiplex PCR; TCRdb holds only in-frame clones, not every one. The table includes 80,000 to 100,000 clones, 65% to 80% detected once. The sample taken for sequencing was PBMCs. These receptors all stem from a woman aged 18-29 years in good health and CMV-seropositive.

Notes on this clone: One end of the junction does not line up with germline, which may come from a read error. This chain uses TRBV7-7 with TRBJ2-1; TRBD1 aligns across 10 bases. CDR1 SSHAT and CDR2 FNYEAQ come from the germline V gene (reference sequence). The CDR3 loop spans 14 amino acids. The CDR3 DNA reads TGTGCTAGCAGCCTACGGACAGGGGGGAATGAGCAGTTCTTC. Amino acid sequence: CASSLRTGGNEQFF.

CDR3 protein: CASRPGQGSSPLHF. CDR3 nucleotides: TGTGCCAGCAGGCCGGGACAGGGGAGTTCACCCCTCCACTTT. V is TRBV6-5 and J is TRBJ1-6; 10 bases agree with TRBD1. Germline V gene lookup returns CDR1 MNHEY and CDR2 SVGAGI. The CDR3 is 14 residues long. The junction had 5 bases not matched to a gene; V was cut back by 6 bases and J by 9 bases.

This chain joins TRBV5-6 and TRBJ2-7; D unresolved. V lost 3 bases to trimming and J lost 0 bases, with 7 bases between them. Germline CDR1 SGHDT, CDR2 YYEEEE. The CDR3 length is 13 residues. The CDR3 region is CASSSGVSYEQYF. CDR3 sequence (DNA): TGTGCCAGCAGCTCAGGCGTCTCCTACGAGCAGTACTTC.

The V call is TRBV6-5, the J call TRBJ1-4; maybe TRBD1 (5 bases). V was shortened by 6 bases and J by 10 bases, with 15 bases between the two germline ends. This CDR3 has 13 residues. Germline lookup yields CDR1 MNHEY and CDR2 SVGAGI. The CDR3, as DNA: TGTGCCAGCAGCAGCTCCCGGGGGGGAAAACTGTTTTTT. Residues: CASSSSRGGKLFF.

This clone came up a few times. The V call is TRBV29-1, the J call TRBJ2-5; 7 bases match TRBD1. The V and J ends lost 8 bases and 7 bases, in that order; junction bases with no gene match: 10. The V gene's germline CDR1 is SQVTM and CDR2 ANQGSEA. This CDR3 comprises 12 residues. CDR3 residues: CSSTRDRGTQYF. The DNA of the CDR3 is TGCAGCTCGACCCGGGACAGAGGGACCCAGTACTTC.

The V gene is TRBV2, the J gene TRBJ1-2; D gene uncertain. Trimming removed 1 base from V and 2 bases from J, with 11 bases in between. CDR3 length equals 15 residues. CDR1 is SNHLY, CDR2 FYNNEI, per germline. The DNA for the CDR3 is TGTGCCAGCAGTGAAGAGCCGGGTTCGAACTATGGCTACACCTTC. This gives the protein CASSEEPGSNYGYTF.

The J gene is TRBJ2-5, the V gene TRBV6-6; 8 nucleotides line up with TRBD1. Looked up from germline, CDR1 is MNHNY and CDR2 is SVGAGI (reference sequence). This CDR3 region has 16 residues. The V and J ends lost 2 bases and 4 bases, in that order; junction bases with no gene match: 9. The CDR3 DNA follows: TGTGCCAGCAGTTACGGGTCAGGGGGCTTCACAGAGACCCAGTACTTC. Its protein is CASSYGSGGFTETQYF.

As regards this clone: The same CDR3 arises from other DNA sequences in this sample as well. This rearrangement joins TRBV5-4 to TRBJ1-2; 8 bases are a match to TRBD1. Losses at the gene ends were 5 bases for V and 7 bases for J; bases not matched to a gene: 13. Germline V gene sequence: CDR1 SGHNT, CDR2 YYREEE (reference sequence). The CDR3 covers 15 residues. CDR3 region: CASSTTGTGGSGYTF. In nucleotides, the CDR3 is TGTGCCAGCAGTACGACCGGGACAGGAGGCTCTGGCTACACCTTC.

A note on this clone: Other DNA sequences of this sample code for an identical CDR3. V is TRBV4-3 and J is TRBJ2-7; 8 nucleotides align to TRBD1. The CDR3 has 14 amino acids. Germline CDR1 is LGHNA and CDR2 is YSLEER. Losses at the gene ends were 1 base for V and 1 base for J; bases not matched to a gene: 0. CDR3 loop: CASSQGQGSYEQYF. CDR3 in DNA: TGCGCCAGCAGCCAAGGACAGGGGTCCTACGAGCAGTACTTC.

The chain uses TRBV11-2 and TRBJ2-7, with TRBD2 matching over 7 bases. The V segment lost 1 base and the J segment 2 bases; nucleotides outside the gene matches: 2. This CDR3 contains 14 residues. Germline V CDR1 and CDR2: SGHAT, FQNNGV. CDR3 bases: TGTGCCAGCAGCTTAGCGCGGGGGACCTACGAGCAGTACTTC. Amino acid sequence: CASSLARGTYEQYF.

The chain is built from TRBV9 and TRBJ1-4, with unresolved D. Germline lookup yields CDR1 SGDLS and CDR2 YYNGEE. This CDR3 has 15 residues. V was cut by 2 bases and J by 8 bases, with 16 bases left in between. CDR3 protein: CASSVNVRSGEKLFF. The CDR3 DNA is TGTGCCAGCAGCGTTAATGTCCGGAGCGGAGAAAAACTGTTTTTT. Full variable domain (rest looked up from reference TRBV9 and TRBJ1-4): DSGVTQTPKHLITATGQRVTLRCSPRSGDLSVYWYQQSLDQGLQFLIQYYNGEERAKGNILERFSAQQFPDLHSELNLSSLELGDSALYFCASSVNVRSGEKLFFGSGTQLSVL.

The rearrangement uses TRBV9 and TRBJ2-2; TRBD2 matches 8 bases. V lost 0 bases and J lost 4; bases outside the gene matches: 5. The CDR3 sequence is 16 residues long. Looked up from germline, CDR1 is SGDLS and CDR2 is YYNGEE. The CDR3, as DNA: TGTGCCAGCAGCGTAGGAGCTAGCGGGTTCACCGGGGAGCTGTTTTTT. Its translation is CASSVGASGFTGELFF.

This clone showed up just a few times. This rearrangement joins TRBV6-1 to TRBJ1-5, with D perhaps matching TRBD1 (5 bases). V lost 6 bases and J lost 2, with 5 bases in between. Looked up from germline, CDR1 is MNHNS and CDR2 is SASEGT. This CDR3 comprises 12 residues. The CDR3 sequence is CASRQGNQPQHF. CDR3 coding DNA: TGTGCCAGCAGACAGGGCAATCAGCCCCAGCATTTT.

The chain recombines TRBV2 with TRBJ1-6, with 11 positions matching TRBD1. The CDR3 is 12 residues long. Germline V gives CDR1 SNHLY, CDR2 FYNNEI. This CDR3 reads CARGTGGSPLHF. The DNA for the CDR3 is TGTGCTAGAGGGACAGGGGGTTCACCCCTCCACTTT. Full variable domain (rest looked up from reference TRBV2 and TRBJ1-6): EPEVTQTPSHQVTQMGQEVILRCVPISNHLYFYWYRQILGQKVEFLVSFYNNEISEKSEIFDDQFSVERPDGSNFTLKIRSTKLEDSAMYFCARGTGGSPLHFGNGTRLTVT.